The 8 T cell receptor beta chains presented below share a single source sample, sequenced in a study of T cell responses to AZD1222 COVID-19 vaccine. Sequencing used immunoSEQ multiplex PCR; TCRdb keeps in-frame clones, though not all of them. The repertoire holds about 120,000 clones, with 85% to 95% as singletons. Sequencing used peripheral blood, obtained 28 days after the second AZD1222 dose. These receptors were collected from an adult who received the AZD1222 COVID-19 vaccine.

The chain links TRBV2 to TRBJ2-7, with unresolved D. Germline V gene lookup returns CDR1 SNHLY and CDR2 FYNNEI. The CDR3 consists of 13 residues. Trimming pared 4 bases from V and 3 bases from J, leaving 10 bases between. The CDR3 sequence is CASSAGRFYEQYF. The DNA of the CDR3 is TGTGCCAGCAGTGCAGGACGCTTCTACGAGCAGTACTTC.

DNA for the CDR3: TGTGCCAGCAGCTTAAGGTTAGGAATCTCCTACGAGCAGTACTTC. Translated, it gives CASSLRLGISYEQYF. The chain combines TRBV7-2 with TRBJ2-7; no firm D call. V lost 2 bases to trimming and J lost 0 bases, with 11 bases between them. Germline V gene sequence: CDR1 SGHTA, CDR2 FQGNSA. CDR3 size: 15 residues. The variable domain in full, completed from reference TRBV7-2 and TRBJ2-7, reads GAGVSQSPSNKVTEKGKDVELRCDPISGHTALYWYRQSLGQGLEFLIYFQGNSAPDKSGLPSDRFSAERTGGSVSTLTIQRTQQEDSAVYLCASSLRLGISYEQYFGPGTRLTVT.

The V gene is TRBV28, the J gene TRBJ2-7; no reliable D call. The CDR3 totals 14 residues. Per the germline V gene, CDR1 is MDHEN and CDR2 is SYDVKM. Trimming left V 1 base short and J 2 bases short, with 9 bases between. The CDR3 sequence is CASSLSDHTYEQYF. CDR3 nucleotides: TGTGCCAGCAGTTTATCCGACCATACCTACGAGCAGTACTTC.

The V and J genes are TRBV7-9 and TRBJ2-6; the D gene is possibly TRBD1 (5 bases). The length of the CDR3 is 16 residues. The V gene's germline CDR1 is SEHNR and CDR2 FQNEAQ (reference sequence). V was trimmed by 5 bases and J by 0 bases, leaving 11 bases between them. CDR3 nucleotides: TGTGCCAGCAGCCCCACAGGCGTCTCTGGGGCCAACGTCCTGACTTTC. Translated: CASSPTGVSGANVLTF.

The chain recombines TRBV7-3 with TRBJ2-1; 7 bases fit TRBD1. V lost 0 bases to trimming and J lost 1 base; unmatched junction nucleotides: 3. The CDR3 spans 16 residues. Germline assignment: CDR1 SGHTA and CDR2 FQGTGA. The CDR3 sequence: CASSLTWDSSYNEQFF. The CDR3 DNA sequence: TGTGCCAGCAGCTTAACTTGGGACAGTTCCTACAATGAGCAGTTCTTC.

This sequence joins TRBV6-5 and TRBJ1-5; TRBD1 is a possible D gene (6 bases). The CDR3 runs 15 residues. The ends were cut back, 6 bases at V and 7 bases at J, with 19 bases in the middle. Germline V gene data show CDR1 as MNHEY and CDR2 as SVGAGI. Here the CDR3 DNA reads TGTGCCAGCAGACCGGGACACTCAGGAGACCAGCCCCAGCATTTT. Its translation: CASRPGHSGDQPQHF.

This clone was seen a handful of times. The chain carries TRBV7-9 and TRBJ1-4; D is ambiguous. V lost 4 bases, J lost 7 bases, and 7 bases lay in between. CDR3 size: 12 residues. Germline CDR1 reads SEHNR; CDR2 reads FQNEAQ (reference sequence). The CDR3 nucleotides read TGTGCCAGCAGCTCCAAGACTGAAAAACTGTTTTTT. Its protein product is CASSSKTEKLFF.

This chain links TRBV4-2 with TRBJ2-2; 9 bases map to TRBD2. The V gene's germline CDR1 is LGHNA and CDR2 YNFKEQ. This CDR3 contains 19 residues. V was pared by 1 base and J by 0 bases, with 9 bases of the junction left unmatched. The CDR3 DNA follows: TGTGCCAGCAGCCAAGTCGATAGCGGGGGCCCTACGAACACCGGGGAGCTGTTTTTT. It encodes CASSQVDSGGPTNTGELFF.